This T cell receptor beta chain was recovered during a study of beta chain features in type 1 diabetes. At the level of the study: Taken together, all samples contributed fewer than 110 million examined sorted cells. Study-wide points: Shorter TCRB CDR3s, moderately but significantly so, were found in Type 1 diabetes patients in all four CD4+ subsets. Fewer junction insertions and more nucleotide deletions appeared in type 1 diabetes patients. PCR may have favored shorter templates equally in patients and controls.

In regard to this clone: Its antigen remains unidentified.

The CDR3 is 15 amino acids. Trimming took 1 base from V and 3 from J; bases not matched to a gene: 2. CDR1 is SGDLS, CDR2 YYNGEE, per germline. All of the isolated RNA was reverse transcribed, so expressed TCRB transcripts were sequenced. Measured with immunoSEQ multiplex PCR; TCRdb has only the in-frame clones, and not every one. The sample lists under 850,000 clones; about an eighth were seen once. Sort purity for all populations was recorded as exceeding 98%. V gene TRBV9 combines with J gene TRBJ2-2, with 8 bases lining up with TRBD1. Sequenced input: naive CD4+ T cells from blood. This receptor was obtained from a man aged 18 to 29 with type 1 diabetes. The chain's CDR3 is CASSVTGGYTGELFF. The CDR3 nucleotides read TGTGCCAGCAGCGTAACAGGGGGGTACACCGGGGAGCTGTTTTTT.